The rows below give T cell receptor beta chains drawn from one sample of a study of blood T cell repertoires in COVID-19. Only in-frame clones appear in the TCRdb table, and some are missing; sequencing was by immunoSEQ multiplex PCR. The table shows some 240,000 clones, with 75% to 85% occurring only once. The sample was peripheral blood. Source of these receptors: a woman in her seventies with COVID-19, enrolled during active disease. Each CDR3 is given with its conserved first and last residue. A D gene is named only where the DNA matches it firmly. Clone size appears in some rows only: once, few, many, or a class for an expanded clone.

j_call	clone_size	v_call	d_call	cdr3_nt	cdr3_aa
TRBJ1-5	.	TRBV27	.	TGTGCCAGCAGTTTACAGGGGCCGGGCTATCAGCCCCAGCATTTT	CASSLQGPGYQPQHF
TRBJ1-4	.	TRBV19	.	TGTGCCAGTAGTGGGCAGGTCCCGGAAAAACTGTTTTTT	CASSGQVPEKLFF
TRBJ1-5	.	TRBV12-1	.	TGTGCCAGCAGACTACAGGGTTCGGGATGCAATCAGCCCCAGCATTTT	CASRLQGSGCNQPQHF
TRBJ2-1	.	TRBV7-2	TRBD2	TGTGCCAGCAGCTCCCGATCTAGCGGGAGTGGAAATGAGCAGTTCTTC	CASSSRSSGSGNEQFF
TRBJ1-4	.	TRBV3-1/TRBV3-2	.	TGTGCCAGCAGCCAAATGTTCTCGCAGGGTGAAAAACTGTTTTTT	CASSQMFSQGEKLFF
TRBJ2-7	.	TRBV9	.	TGTGCCAGCAGCCGGGACTGGTTGTCCTACGAGCAGTACTTC	CASSRDWLSYEQYF
TRBJ2-3	.	TRBV5-4	.	TGTGCCAGCACGCTGGCCAGCGCTAGCACAGATACGCAGTATTTT	CASTLASASTDTQYF
TRBJ1-1	.	TRBV7-2	.	TGTGCCAGCAGCACGCAGGTGAACACTGAAGCTTTCTTT	CASSTQVNTEAFF
TRBJ1-1	once	TRBV19	.	TGTGCCAGTAGTGCGGAGACAGGCCGTGAAGCTTTCTTT	CASSAETGREAFF
TRBJ1-2	.	TRBV6-2/TRBV6-3	.	TGTGCCAGCAGTTACTCGATAGCGGGCAGGCGCCCGAACTATGGCTACACCTTC	CASSYSIAGRRPNYGYTF
TRBJ1-5	.	TRBV7-6	.	TGTGCCAGCAGCTTAGGCACAGGGAATAGCAATCAGCCCCAGCATTTT	CASSLGTGNSNQPQHF
TRBJ2-7	.	TRBV5-1	.	TGCGCCAGCAGCCAGGACACCTACGAGCAGTACTTC	CASSQDTYEQYF
TRBJ2-1	.	TRBV6-5	.	TGTGCCAGCAGTTACCTTAATGAGCAGTTCTTC	CASSYLNEQFF
TRBJ2-1	.	TRBV5-6	.	TGTGCCAGCAGCTTGATACAGGTGAGCTCCTACAATGAGCAGTTCTTC	CASSLIQVSSYNEQFF
TRBJ1-5	.	TRBV3-1/TRBV3-2	.	TGTGCCAGCAGCCAACCATTTAGGACGGGAAATAGCAATCAGCCCCAGCATTTT	CASSQPFRTGNSNQPQHF
TRBJ2-3	few	TRBV4-1	TRBD2	TGCGCCAGCAGCCAAGGGACGACTAGCGGGAGGTCGGATACGCAGTATTTT	CASSQGTTSGRSDTQYF
TRBJ2-7	.	TRBV5-6	.	TGTGCCAGCAGCTTTCCCGGGAGTGTAAACGAGCAGTACTTC	CASSFPGSVNEQYF
TRBJ2-2	.	TRBV6-6	.	TGTGCCAGCATGAGTAGCGCGAACACCGGGGAGCTGTTTTTT	CASMSSANTGELFF
TRBJ2-4	.	TRBV30	TRBD1	TGTGCCTGGAGACCCGACAGGGGCGTAAACATTCAGTACTTC	CAWRPDRGVNIQYF
TRBJ1-1	.	TRBV10-3	.	TGTGCCATCAGTGAGCTGGCGGTAATGAACACTGAAGCTTTCTTT	CAISELAVMNTEAFF
TRBJ2-1	.	TRBV4-2	.	TGTGCCAGCAGCCTTGACCCCGCAGGGCAGTCCTACAATGAGCAGTTCTTC	CASSLDPAGQSYNEQFF
TRBJ2-1	once	TRBV3-1/TRBV3-2	.	TGTGCCAGCAGCCAAGGGACACTAGCAGATCACTACAATGAGCAGTTCTTC	CASSQGTLADHYNEQFF
TRBJ1-2	.	TRBV7-2	.	TGTGCCAGCAGCTTAGATGGGCCCAAGGATGGCTACACCTTC	CASSLDGPKDGYTF
TRBJ1-2	.	TRBV6-4	TRBD1	TGTGCCAGCAGTGTGGGACAGGGGAACTATGGCTACACCTTC	CASSVGQGNYGYTF
TRBJ1-1	.	TRBV12-5	.	TGTGCTAGTGGTAAAACGGGGTTCACTGAAGCTTTCTTT	CASGKTGFTEAFF
TRBJ2-7	once	TRBV9	.	TGTGCCAGCAGCGCCCGGGACTCCAACCCGGGGGAGCAGTACTTC	CASSARDSNPGEQYF
TRBJ1-5	.	TRBV29-1	TRBD1	TGCAGCGTCAGGACAGGTGATCAGCCCCAGCATTTT	CSVRTGDQPQHF
TRBJ1-6	.	TRBV6-5	.	TGTGCCAGCAGCACTGAGATCACAGGGATTTCACCCCTCCACTTT	CASSTEITGISPLHF
TRBJ2-1	.	TRBV7-9	.	TGTGCCAGCAGCTTATTTCAGGGTAACAATGAGCAGTTCTTC	CASSLFQGNNEQFF
TRBJ2-1	.	TRBV7-2	.	TGTGCCAGCGGAGGGCGGGGGCCCTACAATGAGCAGTTCTTC	CASGGRGPYNEQFF
TRBJ2-6	.	TRBV6-4	.	TGTGCCAGCAGTGAAATAGACTCTGGGGCCAACGTCCTGACTTTC	CASSEIDSGANVLTF
TRBJ1-2	.	TRBV19	.	TGTGCCAGTATCGATGGGGGGGCGTCGAACTATGGCTACACCTTC	CASIDGGASNYGYTF
TRBJ2-5	few	TRBV7-2	TRBD2	TGTGCCAGCAGCTCAACTAGCGGGGGGCTCCCAATAAAGACCCAGTACTTC	CASSSTSGGLPIKTQYF
TRBJ1-3	.	TRBV5-6	TRBD1	TGTGCCAGCAGCACGACAGGGTTGGGAAACACCATATATTTT	CASSTTGLGNTIYF
TRBJ1-2	.	TRBV7-9	.	TGTGCCAGCAGCCCATCCGGCGCAGGTGGCTATGGCTACACCTTC	CASSPSGAGGYGYTF
TRBJ2-7	.	TRBV6-2/TRBV6-3	TRBD2	TGTGCCAGCAGTGACGAGCGGGAGCCCCCATACGAGCAGTACTTC	CASSDEREPPYEQYF
TRBJ2-7	.	TRBV7-9	TRBD1	TGTGCCAGCAGCTGGGGACAGGCTATCTACGAGCAGTACTTC	CASSWGQAIYEQYF
TRBJ2-3	.	TRBV9	TRBD1	TGTGCCAGCAGCGCTTTGACCGGGACAGGGACAGATACGCAGTATTTT	CASSALTGTGTDTQYF
TRBJ2-1	few	TRBV2	TRBD2	TGTGCCAGCAGTACCATCGGGCTAGCGGGAGACGAGCAGTTCTTC	CASSTIGLAGDEQFF
TRBJ1-1	.	TRBV27	.	.	CASSFFGQGDTEAFF
TRBJ1-6	.	TRBV6-2/TRBV6-3	TRBD1	TGTGCCAGCAGTTGGGACAGCTCCTATAATTCACCCCTCCACTTT	CASSWDSSYNSPLHF
TRBJ1-2	.	TRBV4-3	.	TGCGCCAGCAGCCAAGAACGAGGGTCTGGCTACACCTTC	CASSQERGSGYTF
TRBJ1-1	.	TRBV6-5	TRBD1	TGTGCCAGCGGATTAAGACAGGGACTCACTGAAGCTTTCTTT	CASGLRQGLTEAFF
TRBJ2-6	.	TRBV6-2/TRBV6-3	TRBD2	TGTGCCAGCAGTACGCGCCGGGGGACTAGCGGGAGCTCTGGGGCCAACGTCCTGACTTTC	CASSTRRGTSGSSGANVLTF
TRBJ1-5	.	TRBV19	TRBD1	TGTGCCAGTAGCCACGACAGGGGGACTCAGCCCCAGCATTTT	CASSHDRGTQPQHF
TRBJ2-2	.	TRBV11-2	TRBD2	TGTGCCAGCAGCTTAGGAGCGGGGGGAAGAACCGGGGAGCTGTTTTTT	CASSLGAGGRTGELFF
TRBJ2-6	.	TRBV28	.	TGTGCCAGCTCCCCCCACTCAGGGGGGCACGTCCTGACTTTC	CASSPHSGGHVLTF
TRBJ2-2	.	TRBV6-2/TRBV6-3	.	TGTGCCAGCAGTTACTCATTACTAGCCCCCACCGGGGAGCTGTTTTTT	CASSYSLLAPTGELFF
TRBJ1-3	.	TRBV12-3/TRBV12-4	.	TGTGCCAGCAGTCCGCGGTTAAACACCATATATTTT	CASSPRLNTIYF
TRBJ1-2	.	TRBV5-1	TRBD1	TGCGCCAGCAGCGTAGGGACAGGGGGCTCGTACTATGGCTACACCTTC	CASSVGTGGSYYGYTF
TRBJ2-7	.	TRBV12-3/TRBV12-4	.	TGTGCCAGCAGCCTACAGTTTGTATACGAGCAGTACTTC	CASSLQFVYEQYF
TRBJ1-4	.	TRBV25-1	.	TGTGCCAGCTCCCAACAGGGCGTAAATGAAAAACTGTTTTTT	CASSQQGVNEKLFF
TRBJ1-5	.	TRBV6-2/TRBV6-3	TRBD1	TGTGCCAGCAGTTACTCGAGGTCTAGGGACAGGGGAGGTCAGCCCCAGCATTTT	CASSYSRSRDRGGQPQHF
TRBJ1-1	.	TRBV29-1	.	TGCAGCGTTGAAGAGTCGGGGGGCAACACTGAAGCTTTCTTT	CSVEESGGNTEAFF
TRBJ1-2	few	TRBV18	.	TGTGCCAGCTCACCTGAAAGGGAGTACTATGGCTACACCTTC	CASSPEREYYGYTF
TRBJ2-6	.	TRBV18	.	TGTGCCAGCTCACCAGTGAATCCCGCGGGCTCTGGGGCCAACGTCCTGACTTTC	CASSPVNPAGSGANVLTF
TRBJ2-5	.	TRBV5-6	TRBD1	TGTGCCAGCAGCCGCGGACAGGGGGCCGGAGAGACCCAGTACTTC	CASSRGQGAGETQYF
TRBJ2-7	few	TRBV14	TRBD1	TGTGCCAGCAGCGACTACAGGGGCTACGAGCAGTACTTC	CASSDYRGYEQYF
TRBJ1-6	.	TRBV18	TRBD1	TGTGCCAGCTCACCAACCGGGACAGATAATTCACCCCTCCACTTT	CASSPTGTDNSPLHF